The subject of this entry is one TCR beta chain. Germline trimming cut 5 bases from V and 3 bases from J; bases unmatched to any gene: 6. The CDR3 has 15 residues. CDR1 and CDR2 from the germline V gene are MRHNA and SNTAGT. The data are from a study of blood T cell repertoires in COVID-19. Looking at the study overall: PBMCs, B-cell-depleted T cells, or T cells were the source of the cDNA or gDNA that made up the material.

Measured with immunoSEQ multiplex PCR; TCRdb has only the in-frame clones, and not every one. The sample comprises fewer than 250,000 clones, roughly four fifths of which are singletons, and 9.5% to 15% rests with the top ten. The TCR comes from a woman between 50 and 59 years old with acute or convalescent COVID-19. This chain connects TRBV6-4 to TRBJ2-7; 11 positions agree with TRBD2. Sequenced material: peripheral blood. CDR3 sequence: CASSIAGGPLYEQYF. The DNA for the CDR3 is TGTGCCAGCAGTATAGCGGGAGGGCCCCTCTACGAGCAGTACTTC.